One and the same sample provided the 26 T cell receptor beta chains below, sequenced in a study of cytomegalovirus exposure and HLA in healthy donors. Using immunoSEQ multiplex PCR, the repertoire was profiled, and TCRdb retains in-frame clones only, with some absent. The repertoire includes around 160,000 clones, under 95% of them detected once, and roughly 3% sits in the top ten. Material for sequencing was PBMCs. The receptor source for this set is a woman in her late teens or twenties in good health and CMV-seropositive.

The chain has TRBV7-9 and TRBJ2-5; 9 positions agree with TRBD1. Germline assignment: CDR1 SEHNR and CDR2 FQNEAQ (reference sequence). This CDR3 region has 15 residues. V gave up 5 bases and J gave up 5 bases; unmatched junction bases: 9. In nucleotides, the CDR3 is TGTGCCAGCAGCCCCCCAGGGACAGGGATGGAGACCCAGTACTTC. This translates into CASSPPGTGMETQYF.

The chain combines TRBV5-1 with TRBJ2-2; a possible D gene is TRBD1 (5 bases). The CDR3 has 16 residues. The germline gives CDR1 SGHRS, CDR2 YFSETQ. V was clipped by 0 bases and J by 1 base, with 10 bases between them. The CDR3 is CASSLGAGQNTGELFF. DNA for the CDR3: TGCGCCAGCAGCTTGGGTGCAGGACAGAACACCGGGGAGCTGTTTTTT. Based on the CDR3 plus reference TRBV5-1 and TRBJ2-2, the full variable domain is KAGVTQTPRYLIKTRGQQVTLSCSPISGHRSVSWYQQTPGQGLQFLFEYFSETQRNKGNFPGRFSGRQFSNSRSEMNVSTLELGDSALYLCASSLGAGQNTGELFFGEGSRLTVL.

The chain has TRBV19 and TRBJ2-5, with 12 positions matching TRBD2. Germline CDR1 is LNHDA and CDR2 is SQIVND (reference sequence). The J segment lost 4 bases and the V segment lost 3 bases, leaving 9 bases of the junction unmatched. The length of the CDR3 is 17 residues. CDR3 protein: CASSIPTSGRRGETQYF. DNA for the CDR3: TGTGCCAGTAGTATCCCGACTAGCGGGAGACGGGGAGAGACCCAGTACTTC.

Turning to this clone: A junction boundary mismatches the germline segment, possibly from a read error. This chain uses TRBV6-1 with TRBJ2-7; D uncertain. Germline V gene sequence: CDR1 MNHNS, CDR2 SASEGT. The length of the CDR3 is 11 residues. The CDR3 nucleotides read TGTGCCAGCAGTGAACTATCGGAGCGGTACTTC. It yields the protein CASSELSERYF.

V and J are TRBV18 and TRBJ2-5; TRBD1 matches 7 bases. Germline lookup yields CDR1 KGHSH and CDR2 LQKENI. Trimming at V came to 3 bases and at J to 2 bases, leaving 6 bases not matched to a gene. This CDR3 has 15 residues. The CDR3 bases are TGTGCCAGCTCACCCCTCGGGACAGTTCAAGAGACCCAGTACTTC. Its protein product is CASSPLGTVQETQYF.

The chain joins TRBV7-9 to TRBJ2-6; D uncertain. The CDR3 spans 15 residues. Between the trimmed V and J ends, which lost 3 bases and 2 bases, there was a span of 8 bases. Germline CDR1 reads SEHNR; CDR2 reads FQNEAQ (reference sequence). The CDR3 region has the DNA TGTGCCAGCAGCTTTATGGCAGCTGGGGCCAACGTCCTGACTTTC. Residues: CASSFMAAGANVLTF.

The gene calls are TRBV4-1 and TRBJ2-5, with 12 bases lining up with TRBD2. This CDR3 spans 15 amino acids. The germline V gene has CDR1 MGHRA and CDR2 YSYEKL. V lost 5 bases and J lost 5; bases outside the gene matches: 6. CDR3 region: CASSETSGGWETQYF. CDR3 coding DNA: TGCGCCAGCAGCGAAACTAGCGGGGGGTGGGAGACCCAGTACTTC.

The chain recombines TRBV2 with TRBJ2-1, with TRBD2 identical over 10 bases. Germline V gene data show CDR1 as SNHLY and CDR2 as FYNNEI. There are 14 residues in the CDR3. After removal of 2 bases from V and 10 bases from J, the junction contained 5 bases not matched to a gene. The CDR3 spells CASSELAGGREQFF. The CDR3 nucleotides read TGTGCCAGCAGTGAATTAGCGGGGGGACGGGAGCAGTTCTTC.

With regard to this clone: Other nucleotide sequences from this sample produce the same CDR3. This chain joins TRBV27 and TRBJ2-2; D possibly corresponds to TRBD2 (6 bases). The CDR3 has 16 residues. The V and J ends lost 6 bases and 1 base respectively, with 15 bases between them. CDR1 is MNHEY and CDR2 is SMNVEV in the germline V gene (reference sequence). In DNA form, the CDR3 reads TGTGCCAGCAGCTTAAGGGGAGCGGGGAACACCGGGGAGCTGTTTTTT. Translating gives CASSLRGAGNTGELFF.

With regard to this clone: Other nucleotide sequences from this sample produce the same CDR3. CDR3 protein: CASSYSGQLTDTQYF. CDR3 coding DNA: TGTGCCAGCAGTTACTCGGGGCAGCTCACAGATACGCAGTATTTT. The V call is TRBV6-5, the J call TRBJ2-3; the D gene is possibly TRBD1 (5 bases). This CDR3 region has 15 residues. CDR1 and CDR2 from the germline V gene are MNHEY and SVGAGI. Trimming cost V 0 bases and J 2 bases, with 9 bases left between them.

The rearrangement uses TRBV30 and TRBJ2-5, with D possibly matching TRBD1 (6 bases). V was pared by 2 bases and J by 4 bases, with 14 bases between. This CDR3 is 14 amino acids long. In germline, CDR1 is GTSNPN, CDR2 SVGIG (reference sequence). The CDR3: CAWSPSQGRETQYF. The DNA of the CDR3 is TGTGCCTGGAGTCCCTCACAGGGCCGAGAGACCCAGTACTTC.

The chain has TRBV10-2 and TRBJ1-2; the D gene is possibly TRBD1 (5 bases). The CDR3 runs to 16 residues. Trimming pared 6 bases from V and 3 bases from J, leaving 20 bases between. Germline CDR1 WSHSY, CDR2 SAAADI. The CDR3 region is CASSAAARGDYYGYTF. DNA for the CDR3: TGCGCCAGCAGCGCAGCCGCACGAGGGGACTACTATGGCTACACCTTC.

The V call is TRBV7-2, the J call TRBJ1-1; TRBD1 aligns across 8 bases. Trimming cost V 6 bases and J 1 base; bases outside gene matches: 4. CDR1 SGHTA and CDR2 FQGNSA come from the germline V gene. This CDR3 has 14 residues. CDR3 in amino acids: CASRTDRANTEAFF. In DNA, the CDR3 is TGTGCCAGCAGAACGGACAGGGCGAACACTGAAGCTTTCTTT.

The chain carries TRBV6-6 and TRBJ2-2; TRBD1 agrees at 10 bases. V shed 2 bases, J shed 3 bases, and the junction held 3 bases outside the gene matches. The CDR3 spans 16 residues. Germline assignment: CDR1 MNHNY and CDR2 SVGAGI (reference sequence). The CDR3 loop reads CASSYGTGDYTGELFF. Here the CDR3 DNA reads TGTGCCAGCAGTTACGGGACAGGGGACTACACCGGGGAGCTGTTTTTT.

The rearrangement uses TRBV25-1 and TRBJ1-3; unclear D gene. Germline assignment: CDR1 MGHDK and CDR2 SYGVNS. Trimming removed 3 bases from V and 0 bases from J, with 9 bases in between. There are 15 residues in the CDR3. CDR3 in amino acids: CASSDRLNSGNTIYF. The CDR3 nucleotides are TGTGCCAGCAGTGATCGGTTGAACTCTGGAAACACCATATATTTT.

V usage is TRBV4-2 and J usage is TRBJ2-7; tentatively, D is TRBD1 (5 bases). V lost 3 bases and J lost 1, with 13 bases in between. This CDR3 is 15 amino acids long. In germline, CDR1 is LGHNA, CDR2 YNFKEQ. For the CDR3, the DNA is TGTGCCAGCAGCCAGATCACAGGAGTTTCCTACGAGCAGTACTTC. It yields the protein CASSQITGVSYEQYF.

The CDR3 nucleotides are TGTGCCAGCAGCGTAATCAGAACAGATACGCAGTATTTT. Translated, it gives CASSVIRTDTQYF. The chain combines TRBV9 with TRBJ2-3, with no clear D. This CDR3 contains 13 residues. Deletions cut 1 base from V and 3 bases from J, with 6 bases between. Looked up from germline, CDR1 is SGDLS and CDR2 is YYNGEE. The variable domain in full, with the rest retrieved from reference TRBV9 and TRBJ2-3, is DSGVTQTPKHLITATGQRVTLRCSPRSGDLSVYWYQQSLDQGLQFLIQYYNGEERAKGNILERFSAQQFPDLHSELNLSSLELGDSALYFCASSVIRTDTQYFGPGTRLTVL.

The chain combines TRBV28 with TRBJ1-5; possible D gene TRBD1, 5 bases. CDR1 and CDR2 (germline): MDHEN, SYDVKM. The CDR3 extends over 14 amino acids. The V end was cut by 6 bases, the J end by 2 bases, with 11 bases between. CDR3 residues: CASRGGTGNQPQHF. CDR3 nucleotides: TGTGCCAGCAGGGGGGGGACCGGCAATCAGCCCCAGCATTTT.

CDR3 sequence (DNA): TGTGCCAGCAGTGAGGGGCCAGGGGGCGCCGGGGGCTATGGCTACACCTTC. As protein: CASSEGPGGAGGYGYTF. The rearrangement joins TRBV2 to TRBJ1-2; 8 nucleotides match TRBD1. Germline V lookup: CDR1 SNHLY, CDR2 FYNNEI. Trimming removed 3 bases from V and 4 bases from J; junction bases left unmatched: 13. The CDR3 is made up of 17 amino acids.

V gene TRBV27 combines with J gene TRBJ1-1; a weak D match, TRBD1 (6 bases). V was shortened by 6 bases and J by 6 bases, with 17 bases between the two germline ends. The CDR3 contains 14 residues. Germline lookup yields CDR1 MNHEY and CDR2 SMNVEV (reference sequence). CDR3 DNA sequence: TGTGCCAGCAGACAACTGAGTAAGGGGGCTGAAGCTTTCTTT. This encodes CASRQLSKGAEAFF.

This chain uses TRBV18 with TRBJ1-2; D call uncertain. The germline V gene encodes CDR1 KGHSH and CDR2 LQKENI. Trimming cost V 1 base and J 3 bases, with 15 bases left between them. This CDR3 comprises 16 residues. This chain's CDR3 is CASSPLPIHQDYGYTF. CDR3 nucleotides: TGTGCCAGCTCACCACTACCAATCCATCAGGACTATGGCTACACCTTC. The variable domain in full, completed from reference TRBV18 and TRBJ1-2, reads NAGVMQNPRHLVRRRGQEARLRCSPMKGHSHVYWYRQLPEEGLKFMVYLQKENIIDESGMPKERFSAEFPKEGPSILRIQQVVRGDSAAYFCASSPLPIHQDYGYTFGSGTRLTVV.

The CDR3 region is CASSFRGPSQPQHF. The CDR3 bases are TGTGCCAGCAGTTTCAGGGGGCCTAGTCAGCCCCAGCATTTT. The gene calls are TRBV27 and TRBJ1-5, with 8 positions matching TRBD1. CDR3 size: 14 residues. Per germline, CDR1 MNHEY and CDR2 SMNVEV (reference sequence). Trimming took 3 bases from V and 6 from J; bases not matched to a gene: 4.

The chain carries TRBV29-1 and TRBJ2-6; 7 bases match TRBD1. With 5 bases clipped from V and 0 bases from J, the junction kept 10 bases outside the gene matches. The CDR3 spans 17 residues. CDR1 and CDR2 from the germline V gene are SQVTM and ANQGSEA. The CDR3 loop is CSVRSRTGNSGANVLTF. The CDR3 bases are TGCAGCGTTAGGAGCCGGACAGGAAACTCTGGGGCCAACGTCCTGACTTTC.

This chain links TRBV5-1 with TRBJ2-7; TRBD2 aligns across 13 bases. In germline, CDR1 is SGHRS, CDR2 YFSETQ. Germline trimming cut 2 bases from V and 0 bases from J; bases unmatched to any gene: 8. The CDR3 totals 18 residues. The CDR3 nucleotides read TGCGCCAGCAGCTTCGGACTAGCGGGAGCTTACAGCTCCTACGAGCAGTACTTC. Its protein is CASSFGLAGAYSSYEQYF.

This CDR3 reads CASSYPRGGKNIQYF. The CDR3 DNA reads as TGTGCCAGCAGTTACCCCAGGGGTGGCAAAAACATTCAGTACTTC. The chain has TRBV6-5 and TRBJ2-4, with a possible D match to TRBD1 (6 bases). The CDR3 is made up of 15 amino acids. V dropped 2 bases and J dropped 3 bases, with 11 bases sitting between them. Germline lookup yields CDR1 MNHEY and CDR2 SVGAGI.

As DNA, the CDR3 is TGTGCCAGCAGTCCCCTGACAGGAGCTTCCTACGAGCAGTACTTC. This gives the protein CASSPLTGASYEQYF. This chain links TRBV27 with TRBJ2-7; the D gene is possibly TRBD1 (6 bases). CDR1 is MNHEY, CDR2 SMNVEV, per germline (reference sequence). The V and J ends lost 5 bases and 1 base respectively, with 15 bases between them. The CDR3 extends over 15 amino acids.